What follows describes a single T cell receptor beta chain. CDR1 and CDR2 (germline): SGHRS, YFSETQ. V shed 3 bases and J 6 bases; nucleotides not matched to a gene: 4. This CDR3 spans 14 amino acids. The sample comes from a study of blood T cell repertoires in COVID-19. Study summary: T cells, B-cell-depleted T cells, or PBMCs supplied cDNA or gDNA.

Patients in Seattle were enrolled during active infection, then followed longitudinally. Using immunoSEQ multiplex PCR, the repertoire was profiled, and TCRdb retains in-frame clones only, with some absent. The sample holds around 70,000 clones, around 80% seen once. Sequences were obtained from peripheral blood. The origin of this receptor is a man between 45 and 60 years old with COVID-19, enrolled during active disease. V and J are TRBV5-1 and TRBJ1-1; 11 bases fit TRBD1. The CDR3 DNA reads as TGCGCCAGCAGCTCGGGACAGGGGGAGTCTGAAGCTTTCTTT. Residues: CASSSGQGESEAFF.